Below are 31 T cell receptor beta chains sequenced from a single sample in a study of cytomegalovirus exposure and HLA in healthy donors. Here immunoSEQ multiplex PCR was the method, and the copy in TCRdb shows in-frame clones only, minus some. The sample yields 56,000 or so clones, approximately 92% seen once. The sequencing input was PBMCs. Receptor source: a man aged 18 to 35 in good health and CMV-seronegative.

The CDR3 DNA sequence: TGTGCCAGCAAGGTAGGGGCATTGTCCTACGAGCAGTACTTC. Translation: CASKVGALSYEQYF. V usage is TRBV6-5 and J usage is TRBJ2-7; TRBD1 is a possible D gene (5 bases). The CDR3 is made up of 14 amino acids. Trimming shortened V by 7 bases and J by 1 base, and 14 bases separated the two germline ends. CDR1 and CDR2 (germline): MNHEY, SVGAGI.

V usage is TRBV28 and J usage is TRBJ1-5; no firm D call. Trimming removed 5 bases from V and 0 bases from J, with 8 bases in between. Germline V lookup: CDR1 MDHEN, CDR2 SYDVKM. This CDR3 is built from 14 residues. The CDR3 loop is CASSEGLSNQPQHF. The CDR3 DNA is TGTGCCAGCAGTGAGGGCCTTAGCAATCAGCCCCAGCATTTT.

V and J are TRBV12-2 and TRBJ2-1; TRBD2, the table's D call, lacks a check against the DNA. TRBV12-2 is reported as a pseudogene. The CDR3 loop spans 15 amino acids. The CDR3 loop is CASRLVIAGYNEQFF. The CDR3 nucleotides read TGTGCAAGTCGCTTAGTGATAGCGGGCTACAATGAGCAGTTCTTC.

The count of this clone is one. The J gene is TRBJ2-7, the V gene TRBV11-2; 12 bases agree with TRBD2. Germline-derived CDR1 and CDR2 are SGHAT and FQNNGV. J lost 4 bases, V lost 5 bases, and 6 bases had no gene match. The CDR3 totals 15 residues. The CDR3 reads CASSPGLAGFYEQYF. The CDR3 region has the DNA TGTGCCAGCAGCCCGGGACTAGCGGGCTTTTACGAGCAGTACTTC.

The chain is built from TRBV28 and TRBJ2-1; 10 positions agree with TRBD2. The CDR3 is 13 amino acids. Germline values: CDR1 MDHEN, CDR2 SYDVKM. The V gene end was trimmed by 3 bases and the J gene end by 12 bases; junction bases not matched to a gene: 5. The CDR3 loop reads CASSLGLAGGQFF. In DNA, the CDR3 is TGTGCCAGCAGTTTGGGCTTAGCGGGAGGGCAGTTCTTC.

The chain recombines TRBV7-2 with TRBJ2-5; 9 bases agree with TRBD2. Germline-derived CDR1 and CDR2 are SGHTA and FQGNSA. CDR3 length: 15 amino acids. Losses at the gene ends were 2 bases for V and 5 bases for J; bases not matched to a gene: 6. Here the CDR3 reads CASSLLGGRGETQYF. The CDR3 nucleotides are TGTGCCAGCAGCTTATTGGGCGGGAGGGGGGAGACCCAGTACTTC. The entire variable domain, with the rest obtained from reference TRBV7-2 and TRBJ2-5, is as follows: GAGVSQSPSNKVTEKGKDVELRCDPISGHTALYWYRQSLGQGLEFLIYFQGNSAPDKSGLPSDRFSAERTGGSVSTLTIQRTQQEDSAVYLCASSLLGGRGETQYFGPGTRLLVL.

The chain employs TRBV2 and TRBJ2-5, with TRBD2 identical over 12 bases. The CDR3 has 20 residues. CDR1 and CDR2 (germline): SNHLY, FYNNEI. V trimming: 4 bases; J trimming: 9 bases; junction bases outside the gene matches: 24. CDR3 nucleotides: TGTGCCAGCAGTGGAACCCTAACTAGCGGGAGGACGGTGACGTTCGCGGCCCAGTACTTC. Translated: CASSGTLTSGRTVTFAAQYF. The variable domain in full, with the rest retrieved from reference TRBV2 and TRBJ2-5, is EPEVTQTPSHQVTQMGQEVILRCVPISNHLYFYWYRQILGQKVEFLVSFYNNEISEKSEIFDDQFSVERPDGSNFTLKIRSTKLEDSAMYFCASSGTLTSGRTVTFAAQYFGPGTRLLVL.

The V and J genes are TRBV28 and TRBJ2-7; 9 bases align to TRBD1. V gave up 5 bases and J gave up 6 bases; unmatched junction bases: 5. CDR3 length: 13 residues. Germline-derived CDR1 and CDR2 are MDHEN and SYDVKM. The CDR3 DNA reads TGTGCCAGCAGTGGACAGGGGTATGGCGAGCAGTACTTC. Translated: CASSGQGYGEQYF.

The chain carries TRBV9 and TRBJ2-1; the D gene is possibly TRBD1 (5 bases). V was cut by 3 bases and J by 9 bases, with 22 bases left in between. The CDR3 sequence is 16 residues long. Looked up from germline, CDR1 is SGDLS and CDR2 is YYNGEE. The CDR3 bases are TGTGCCAGCAGCGCAGAACGGGCCAGGGCTACCAGTGAGCAGTTCTTC. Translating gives CASSAERARATSEQFF.

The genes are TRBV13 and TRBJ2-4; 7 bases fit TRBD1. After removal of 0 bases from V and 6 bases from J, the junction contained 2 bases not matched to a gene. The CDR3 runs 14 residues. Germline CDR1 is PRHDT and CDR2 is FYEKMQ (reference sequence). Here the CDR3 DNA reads TGTGCCAGCAGCTTAGGAGGGGGCCTAAACATTCAGTACTTC. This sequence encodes CASSLGGGLNIQYF.

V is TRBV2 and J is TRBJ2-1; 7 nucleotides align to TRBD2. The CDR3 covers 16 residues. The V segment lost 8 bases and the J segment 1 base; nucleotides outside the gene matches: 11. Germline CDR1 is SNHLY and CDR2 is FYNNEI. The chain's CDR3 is CASPRDLAESYNEQFF. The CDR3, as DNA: TGTGCCAGCCCCCGGGACCTAGCGGAGTCCTACAATGAGCAGTTCTTC.

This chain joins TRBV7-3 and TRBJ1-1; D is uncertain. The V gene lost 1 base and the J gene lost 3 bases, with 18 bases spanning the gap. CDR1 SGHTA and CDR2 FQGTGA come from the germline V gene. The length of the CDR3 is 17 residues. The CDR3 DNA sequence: TGTGCCAGCAGCTTAATGGCCGCGGGTAGCGGTGACACTGAAGCTTTCTTT. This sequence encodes CASSLMAAGSGDTEAFF.

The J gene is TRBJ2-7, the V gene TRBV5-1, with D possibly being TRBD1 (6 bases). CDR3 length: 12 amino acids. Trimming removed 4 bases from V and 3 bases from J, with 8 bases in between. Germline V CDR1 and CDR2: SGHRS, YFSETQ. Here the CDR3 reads CASSTRGYEQYF. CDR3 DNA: TGCGCCAGCAGCACCAGGGGCTACGAGCAGTACTTC.

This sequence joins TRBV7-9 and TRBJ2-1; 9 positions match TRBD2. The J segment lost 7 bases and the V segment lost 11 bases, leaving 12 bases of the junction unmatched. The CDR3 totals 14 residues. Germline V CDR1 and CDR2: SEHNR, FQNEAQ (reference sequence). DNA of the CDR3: TGTGCCGGACGGGGACTAGCTGCCGTTAATGAGCAGTTCTTC. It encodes CAGRGLAAVNEQFF.

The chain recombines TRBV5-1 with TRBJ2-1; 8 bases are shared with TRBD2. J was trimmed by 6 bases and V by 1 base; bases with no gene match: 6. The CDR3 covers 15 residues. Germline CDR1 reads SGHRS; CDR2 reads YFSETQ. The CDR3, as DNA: TGCGCCAGCAGCTTGCGACTTAGCGGGGCCAATGAGCAGTTCTTC. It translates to CASSLRLSGANEQFF.

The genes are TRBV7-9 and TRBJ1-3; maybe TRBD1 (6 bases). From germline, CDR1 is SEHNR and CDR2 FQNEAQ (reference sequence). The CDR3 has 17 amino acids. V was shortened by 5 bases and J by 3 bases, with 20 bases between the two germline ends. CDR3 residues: CASSPGFAGAFGNTIYF. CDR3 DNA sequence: TGTGCCAGCAGCCCCGGGTTTGCAGGGGCGTTTGGAAACACCATATATTTT.

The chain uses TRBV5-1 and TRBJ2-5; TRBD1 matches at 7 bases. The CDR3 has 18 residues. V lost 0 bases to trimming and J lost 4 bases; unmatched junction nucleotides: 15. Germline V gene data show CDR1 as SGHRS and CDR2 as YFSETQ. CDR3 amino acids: CASSLARQGVLHRETQYF. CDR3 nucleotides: TGCGCCAGCAGCTTGGCCCGGCAGGGGGTGTTACACCGAGAGACCCAGTACTTC.

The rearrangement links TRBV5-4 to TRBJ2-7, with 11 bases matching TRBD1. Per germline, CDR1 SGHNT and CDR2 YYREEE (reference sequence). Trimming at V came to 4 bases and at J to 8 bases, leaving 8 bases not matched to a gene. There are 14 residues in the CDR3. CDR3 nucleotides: TGTGCCAGCAGCCGATCCGGGACAGGGGGTAAGCAGTACTTC. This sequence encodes CASSRSGTGGKQYF.

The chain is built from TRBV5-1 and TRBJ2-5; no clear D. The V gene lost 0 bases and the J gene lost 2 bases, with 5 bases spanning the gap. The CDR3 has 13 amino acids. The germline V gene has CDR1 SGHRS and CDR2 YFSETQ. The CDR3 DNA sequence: TGCGCCAGCAGCTTGGGCACTCAAGAGACCCAGTACTTC. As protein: CASSLGTQETQYF.

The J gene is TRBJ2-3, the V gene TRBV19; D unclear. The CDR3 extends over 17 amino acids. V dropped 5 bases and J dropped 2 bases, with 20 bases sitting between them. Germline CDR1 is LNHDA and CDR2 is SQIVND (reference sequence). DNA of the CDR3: TGTGCCAGTAGTCCTGGTTCGGTCCTATCCTCCACAGATACGCAGTATTTT. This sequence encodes CASSPGSVLSSTDTQYF.

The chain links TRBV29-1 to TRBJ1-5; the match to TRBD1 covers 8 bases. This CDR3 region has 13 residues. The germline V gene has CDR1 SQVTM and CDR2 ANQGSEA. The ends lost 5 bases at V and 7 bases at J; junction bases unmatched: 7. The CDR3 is CSVRRGRRQPQHF. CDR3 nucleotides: TGCAGCGTTCGCAGGGGGCGAAGGCAGCCCCAGCATTTT. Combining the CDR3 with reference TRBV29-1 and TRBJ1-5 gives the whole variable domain SAVISQKPSRDICQRGTSLTIQCQVDSQVTMMFWYRQQPGQSLTLIATANQGSEATYESGFVIDKFPISRPNLTFSTLTVSNMSPEDSSIYLCSVRRGRRQPQHFGDGTRLSIL.

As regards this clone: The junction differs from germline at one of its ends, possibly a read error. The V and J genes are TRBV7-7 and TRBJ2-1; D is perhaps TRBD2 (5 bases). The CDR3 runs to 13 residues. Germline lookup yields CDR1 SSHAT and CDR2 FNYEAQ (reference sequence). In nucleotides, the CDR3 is TGTGCTAGCAGCTCGGAGGCGAGCAATGAGCAGTTCTTC. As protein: CASSSEASNEQFF.

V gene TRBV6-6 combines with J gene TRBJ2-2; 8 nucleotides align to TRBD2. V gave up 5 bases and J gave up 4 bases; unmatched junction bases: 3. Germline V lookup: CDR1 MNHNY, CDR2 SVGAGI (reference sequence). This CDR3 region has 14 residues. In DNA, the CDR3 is TGTGCCAGCAGTGGACTAGCCGTCACCGGGGAGCTGTTTTTT. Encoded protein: CASSGLAVTGELFF.

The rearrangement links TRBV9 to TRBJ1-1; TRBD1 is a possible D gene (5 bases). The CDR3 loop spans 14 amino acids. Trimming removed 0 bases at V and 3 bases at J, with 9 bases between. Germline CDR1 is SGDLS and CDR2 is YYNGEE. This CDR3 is CASSVGPRDTEAFF. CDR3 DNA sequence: TGTGCCAGCAGCGTAGGGCCCAGGGACACTGAAGCTTTCTTT.

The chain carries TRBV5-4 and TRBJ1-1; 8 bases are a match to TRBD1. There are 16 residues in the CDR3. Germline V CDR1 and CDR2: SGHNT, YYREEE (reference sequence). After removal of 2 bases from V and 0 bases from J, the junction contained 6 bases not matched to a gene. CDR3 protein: CASSFGRGRVNTEAFF. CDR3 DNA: TGTGCCAGCAGCTTCGGCAGGGGGCGCGTGAACACTGAAGCTTTCTTT. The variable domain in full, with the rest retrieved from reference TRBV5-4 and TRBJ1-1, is ETGVTQSPTHLIKTRGQQVTLRCSSQSGHNTVSWYQQALGQGPQFIFQYYREEENGRGNFPPRFSGLQFPNYSSELNVNALELDDSALYLCASSFGRGRVNTEAFFGQGTRLTVV.

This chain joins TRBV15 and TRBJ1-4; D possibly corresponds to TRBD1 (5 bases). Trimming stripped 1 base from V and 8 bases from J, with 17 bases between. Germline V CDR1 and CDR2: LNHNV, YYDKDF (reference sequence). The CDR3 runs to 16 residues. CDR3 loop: CATSRAEGGRGEKLFF. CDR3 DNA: TGTGCCACCAGCAGAGCGGAGGGAGGGAGGGGCGAAAAACTGTTTTTT.

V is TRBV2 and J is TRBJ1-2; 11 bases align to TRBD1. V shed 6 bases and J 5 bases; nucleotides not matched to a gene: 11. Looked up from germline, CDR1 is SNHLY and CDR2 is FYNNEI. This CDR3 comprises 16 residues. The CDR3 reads CASRAPGTGGDYGYTF. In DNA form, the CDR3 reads TGTGCCAGCAGAGCACCGGGGACAGGGGGGGATTATGGCTACACCTTC.

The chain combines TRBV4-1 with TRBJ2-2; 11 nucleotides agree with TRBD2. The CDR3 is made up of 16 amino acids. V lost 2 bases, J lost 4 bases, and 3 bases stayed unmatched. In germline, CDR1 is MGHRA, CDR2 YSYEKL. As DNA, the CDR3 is TGCGCCAGCAGCCAAACTAGCGGGAGCAGCACCGGGGAGCTGTTTTTT. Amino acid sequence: CASSQTSGSSTGELFF.

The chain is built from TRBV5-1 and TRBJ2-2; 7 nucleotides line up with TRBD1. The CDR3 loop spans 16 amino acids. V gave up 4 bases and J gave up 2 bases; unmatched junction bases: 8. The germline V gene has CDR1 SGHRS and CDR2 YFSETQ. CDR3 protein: CASSGPGQPNTGELFF. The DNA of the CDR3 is TGCGCCAGCAGCGGCCCGGGACAGCCAAACACCGGGGAGCTGTTTTTT.

CDR3 sequence reads: CASSRGQGNEQYF. In nucleotides, the CDR3 is TGTGCCAGTAGTCGAGGACAGGGCAACGAGCAGTACTTC. The genes are TRBV19 and TRBJ2-7, with 8 bases aligning to TRBD1. CDR3 length equals 13 residues. Trimming took 5 bases from V and 5 from J; bases not matched to a gene: 5. The germline gives CDR1 LNHDA, CDR2 SQIVND (reference sequence).

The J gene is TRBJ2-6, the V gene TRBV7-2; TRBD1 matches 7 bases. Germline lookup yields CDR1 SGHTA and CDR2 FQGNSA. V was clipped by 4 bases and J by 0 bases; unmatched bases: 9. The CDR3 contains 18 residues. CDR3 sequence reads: CASSYLGGSISGANVLTF. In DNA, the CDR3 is TGTGCCAGCAGCTACCTAGGGGGCTCTATCTCTGGGGCCAACGTCCTGACTTTC. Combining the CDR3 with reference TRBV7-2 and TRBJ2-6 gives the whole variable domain GAGVSQSPSNKVTEKGKDVELRCDPISGHTALYWYRQSLGQGLEFLIYFQGNSAPDKSGLPSDRFSAERTGGSVSTLTIQRTQQEDSAVYLCASSYLGGSISGANVLTFGAGSRLTVL.